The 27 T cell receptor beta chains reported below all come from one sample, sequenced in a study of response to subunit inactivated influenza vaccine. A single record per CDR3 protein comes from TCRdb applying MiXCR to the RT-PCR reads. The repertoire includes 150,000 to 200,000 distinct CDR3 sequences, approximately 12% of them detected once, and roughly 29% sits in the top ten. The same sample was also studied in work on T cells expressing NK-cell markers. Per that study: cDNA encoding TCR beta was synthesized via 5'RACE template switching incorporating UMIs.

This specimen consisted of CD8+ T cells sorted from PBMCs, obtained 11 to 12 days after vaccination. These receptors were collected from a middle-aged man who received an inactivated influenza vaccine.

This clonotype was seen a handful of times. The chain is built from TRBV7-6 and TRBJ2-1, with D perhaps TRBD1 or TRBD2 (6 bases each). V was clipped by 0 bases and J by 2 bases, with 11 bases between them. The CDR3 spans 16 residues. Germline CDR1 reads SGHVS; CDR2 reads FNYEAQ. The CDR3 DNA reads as TGTGCCAGCAGCTTAGCGGAGGGGGAGGCCTACAATGAGCAGTTCTTC. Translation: CASSLAEGEAYNEQFF.

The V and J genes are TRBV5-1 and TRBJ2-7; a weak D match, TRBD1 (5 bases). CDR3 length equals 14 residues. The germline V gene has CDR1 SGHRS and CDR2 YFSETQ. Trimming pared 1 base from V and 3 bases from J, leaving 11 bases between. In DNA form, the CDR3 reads TGCGCCAGCAGCTTGAGCAGGGCTTACTACGAGCAGTACTTC. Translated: CASSLSRAYYEQYF. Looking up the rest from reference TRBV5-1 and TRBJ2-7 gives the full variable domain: KAGVTQTPRYLIKTRGQQVTLSCSPISGHRSVSWYQQTPGQGLQFLFEYFSETQRNKGNFPGRFSGRQFSNSRSEMNVSTLELGDSALYLCASSLSRAYYEQYFGPGTRLTVT.

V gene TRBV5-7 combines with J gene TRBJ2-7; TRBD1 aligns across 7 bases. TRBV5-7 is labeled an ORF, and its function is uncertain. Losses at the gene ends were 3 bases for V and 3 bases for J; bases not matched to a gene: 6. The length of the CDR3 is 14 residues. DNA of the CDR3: TGTGCCAGCAGCTGGGGGACAGAGAACTACGAGCAGTACTTC. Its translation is CASSWGTENYEQYF.

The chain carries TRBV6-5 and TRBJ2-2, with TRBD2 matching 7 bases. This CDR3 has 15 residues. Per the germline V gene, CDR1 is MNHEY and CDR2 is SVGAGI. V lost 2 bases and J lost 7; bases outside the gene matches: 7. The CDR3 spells CASSYATSASGELFF. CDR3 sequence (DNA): TGTGCCAGCAGTTACGCTACTAGCGCCAGCGGGGAGCTGTTTTTT.

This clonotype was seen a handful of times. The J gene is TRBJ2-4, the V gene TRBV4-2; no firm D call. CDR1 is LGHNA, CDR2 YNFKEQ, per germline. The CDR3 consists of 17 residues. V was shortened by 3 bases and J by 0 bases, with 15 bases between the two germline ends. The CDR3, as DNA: TGTGCCAGCAGCCAGAGGCGGCGATTCAAAGCCAAAAACATTCAGTACTTC. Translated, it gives CASSQRRRFKAKNIQYF.

The CDR3 loop reads CAWSVTEGYGYTF. In DNA form, the CDR3 reads TGTGCCTGGAGTGTTACAGAGGGCTATGGCTACACCTTC. The chain recombines TRBV30 with TRBJ1-2, with D uncertain. Trimming pared 0 bases from V and 4 bases from J, leaving 9 bases between. The CDR3 has 13 amino acids. Germline CDR1 is GTSNPN and CDR2 is SVGIG (reference sequence).

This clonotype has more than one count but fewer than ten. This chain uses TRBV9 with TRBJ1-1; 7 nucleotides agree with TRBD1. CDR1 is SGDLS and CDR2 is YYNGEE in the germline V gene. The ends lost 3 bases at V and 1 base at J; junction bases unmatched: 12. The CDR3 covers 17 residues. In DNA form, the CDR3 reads TGTGCCAGCAGCGGAGGGACAGACACGTGGACGAACACTGAAGCTTTCTTT. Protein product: CASSGGTDTWTNTEAFF. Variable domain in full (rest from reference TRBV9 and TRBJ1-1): DSGVTQTPKHLITATGQRVTLRCSPRSGDLSVYWYQQSLDQGLQFLIQYYNGEERAKGNILERFSAQQFPDLHSELNLSSLELGDSALYFCASSGGTDTWTNTEAFFGQGTRLTVV.

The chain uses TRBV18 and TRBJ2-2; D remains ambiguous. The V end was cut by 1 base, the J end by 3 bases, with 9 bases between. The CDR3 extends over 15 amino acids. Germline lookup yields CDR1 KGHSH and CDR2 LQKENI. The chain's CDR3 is CASSPLGPYTGELFF. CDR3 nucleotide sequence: TGTGCCAGCTCACCACTCGGACCCTACACCGGGGAGCTGTTTTTT. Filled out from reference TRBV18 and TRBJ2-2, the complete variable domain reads NAGVMQNPRHLVRRRGQEARLRCSPMKGHSHVYWYRQLPEEGLKFMVYLQKENIIDESGMPKERFSAEFPKEGPSILRIQQVVRGDSAAYFCASSPLGPYTGELFFGEGSRLTVL.

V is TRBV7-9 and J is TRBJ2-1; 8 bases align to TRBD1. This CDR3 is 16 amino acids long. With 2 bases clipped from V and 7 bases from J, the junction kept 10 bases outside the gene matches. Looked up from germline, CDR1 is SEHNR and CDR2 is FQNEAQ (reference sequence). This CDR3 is CASSLIPDRAENEQFF. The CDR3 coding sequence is TGTGCCAGCAGCTTAATCCCGGACAGGGCGGAAAATGAGCAGTTCTTC.

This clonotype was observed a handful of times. CDR3 loop: CASSLLREPQETQYF. The DNA for the CDR3 is TGTGCCAGCAGCTTACTTAGGGAGCCCCAAGAGACCCAGTACTTC. The chain employs TRBV11-2 and TRBJ2-5; D is possibly TRBD2 (5 bases). The CDR3 is made up of 15 amino acids. Germline CDR1 reads SGHAT; CDR2 reads FQNNGV. Trimming removed 2 bases from V and 1 base from J, with 11 bases in between.

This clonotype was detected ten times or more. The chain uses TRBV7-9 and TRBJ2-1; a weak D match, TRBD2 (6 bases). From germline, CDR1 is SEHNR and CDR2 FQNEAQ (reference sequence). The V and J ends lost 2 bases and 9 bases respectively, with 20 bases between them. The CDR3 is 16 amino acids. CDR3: CASSLFGGTPIGEQFF. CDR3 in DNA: TGTGCCAGCAGCTTATTTGGGGGGACCCCGATCGGTGAGCAGTTCTTC. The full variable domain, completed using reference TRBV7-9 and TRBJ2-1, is DTGVSQNPRHKITKRGQNVTFRCDPISEHNRLYWYRQTLGQGPEFLTYFQNEAQLEKSRLLSDRFSAERPKGSFSTLEIQRTEQGDSAMYLCASSLFGGTPIGEQFFGPGTRLTVL.

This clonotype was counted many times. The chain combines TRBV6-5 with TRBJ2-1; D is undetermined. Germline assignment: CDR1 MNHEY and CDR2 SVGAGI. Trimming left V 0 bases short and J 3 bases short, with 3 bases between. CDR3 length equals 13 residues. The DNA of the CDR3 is TGTGCCAGCAGTTACTCGTTCTACAATGAGCAGTTCTTC. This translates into CASSYSFYNEQFF.

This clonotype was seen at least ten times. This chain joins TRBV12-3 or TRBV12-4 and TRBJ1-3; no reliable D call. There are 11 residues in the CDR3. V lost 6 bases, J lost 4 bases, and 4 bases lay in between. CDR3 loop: CASRVGNTIYF. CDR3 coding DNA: TGTGCCAGCAGAGTGGGAAACACCATATATTTT.

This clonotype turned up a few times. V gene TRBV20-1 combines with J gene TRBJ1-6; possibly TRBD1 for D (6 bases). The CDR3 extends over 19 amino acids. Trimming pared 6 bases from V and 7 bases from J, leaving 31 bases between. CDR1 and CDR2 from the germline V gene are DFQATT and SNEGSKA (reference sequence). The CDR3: CSAIPLPQTGPGLNSPLHF. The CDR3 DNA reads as TGCAGTGCCATTCCGTTACCCCAAACAGGGCCTGGCTTAAATTCACCCCTCCACTTT.

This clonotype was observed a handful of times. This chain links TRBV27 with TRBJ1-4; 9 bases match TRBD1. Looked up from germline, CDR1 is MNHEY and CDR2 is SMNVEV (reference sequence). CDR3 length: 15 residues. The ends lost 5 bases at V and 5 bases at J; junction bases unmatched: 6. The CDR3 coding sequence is TGTGCCAGCAGTACCACCGGGACAGGGAATGAAAAACTGTTTTTT. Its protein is CASSTTGTGNEKLFF.

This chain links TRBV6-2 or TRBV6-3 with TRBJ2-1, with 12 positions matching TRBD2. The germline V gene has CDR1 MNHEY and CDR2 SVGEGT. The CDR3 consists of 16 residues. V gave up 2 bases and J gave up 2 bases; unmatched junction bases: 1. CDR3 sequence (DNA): TGTGCCAGCAGTTACACTAGCGGGGGGCCCTACAATGAGCAGTTCTTC. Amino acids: CASSYTSGGPYNEQFF.

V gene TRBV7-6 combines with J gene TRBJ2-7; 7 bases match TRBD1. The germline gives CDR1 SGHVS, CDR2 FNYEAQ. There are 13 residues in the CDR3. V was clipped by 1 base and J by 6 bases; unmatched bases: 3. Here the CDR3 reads CASSLGSGGEQYF. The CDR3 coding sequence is TGTGCCAGCAGCTTAGGGTCAGGGGGCGAGCAGTACTTC.

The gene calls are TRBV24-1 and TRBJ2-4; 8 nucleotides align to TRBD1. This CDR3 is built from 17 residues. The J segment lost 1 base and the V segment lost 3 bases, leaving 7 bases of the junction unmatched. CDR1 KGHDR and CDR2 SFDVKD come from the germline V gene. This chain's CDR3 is CATSDGQGREAKNIQYF. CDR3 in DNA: TGTGCCACCAGTGATGGACAGGGTAGGGAGGCCAAAAACATTCAGTACTTC.

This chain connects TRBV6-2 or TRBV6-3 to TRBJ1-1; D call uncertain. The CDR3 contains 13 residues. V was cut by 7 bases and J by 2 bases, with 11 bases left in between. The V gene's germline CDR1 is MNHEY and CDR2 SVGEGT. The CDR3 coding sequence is TGTGCCAGCACCAACAGATTCAACACTGAAGCTTTCTTT. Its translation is CASTNRFNTEAFF.

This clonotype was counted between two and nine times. CDR3 sequence reads: CATSSPGPRPAGELFF. DNA of the CDR3: TGTGCCACCAGCAGCCCGGGACCGCGCCCCGCCGGGGAGCTGTTTTTT. The V and J genes are TRBV15 and TRBJ2-2; D is possibly TRBD1 or TRBD2 (5 bases each). Germline CDR1 is LNHNV and CDR2 is YYDKDF (reference sequence). The ends were cut back, 3 bases at V and 6 bases at J, with 17 bases in the middle. This CDR3 is built from 16 residues. The whole variable domain, remainder taken from reference TRBV15 and TRBJ2-2, is DAMVIQNPRYQVTQFGKPVTLSCSQTLNHNVMYWYQQKSSQAPKLLFHYYDKDFNNEADTPDNFQSRRPNTSFCFLDIRSPGLGDTAMYLCATSSPGPRPAGELFFGEGSRLTVL.

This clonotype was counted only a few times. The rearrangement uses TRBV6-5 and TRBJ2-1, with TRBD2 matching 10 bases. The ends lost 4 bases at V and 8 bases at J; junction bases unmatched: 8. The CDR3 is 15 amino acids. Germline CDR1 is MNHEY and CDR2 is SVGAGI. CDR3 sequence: CASSFSGGASDEQFF. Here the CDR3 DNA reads TGTGCCAGCAGTTTCAGCGGGGGGGCCTCGGATGAGCAGTTCTTC.

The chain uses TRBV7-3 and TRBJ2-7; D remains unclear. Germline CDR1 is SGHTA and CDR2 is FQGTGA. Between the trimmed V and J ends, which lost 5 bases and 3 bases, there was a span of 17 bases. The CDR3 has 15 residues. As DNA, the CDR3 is TGTGCCAGCAGCCAATGGGCGCAGTCGGGCTACGAGCAGTACTTC. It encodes CASSQWAQSGYEQYF. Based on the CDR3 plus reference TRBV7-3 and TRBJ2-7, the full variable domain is GAGVSQTPSNKVTEKGKYVELRCDPISGHTALYWYRQSLGQGPEFLIYFQGTGAADDSGLPNDRFFAVRPEGSVSTLKIQRTERGDSAVYLCASSQWAQSGYEQYFGPGTRLTVT.

CDR3 bases: TGTGCCAGCAGTGAAAGGGTAGCGGGGGCACCCAATGAGCAGTTCTTC. Protein: CASSERVAGAPNEQFF. This chain joins TRBV2 and TRBJ2-1; 9 bases agree with TRBD2. The junction had 8 bases not matched to a gene; V was cut back by 2 bases and J by 6 bases. Per the germline V gene, CDR1 is SNHLY and CDR2 is FYNNEI. This CDR3 has 16 amino acids.

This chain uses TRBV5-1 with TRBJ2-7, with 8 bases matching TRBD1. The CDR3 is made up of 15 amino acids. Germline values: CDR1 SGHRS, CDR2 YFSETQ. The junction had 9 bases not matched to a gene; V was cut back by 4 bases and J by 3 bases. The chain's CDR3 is CASSTDRGPLYEQYF. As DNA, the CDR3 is TGCGCCAGCAGCACCGACAGGGGCCCTCTCTACGAGCAGTACTTC.

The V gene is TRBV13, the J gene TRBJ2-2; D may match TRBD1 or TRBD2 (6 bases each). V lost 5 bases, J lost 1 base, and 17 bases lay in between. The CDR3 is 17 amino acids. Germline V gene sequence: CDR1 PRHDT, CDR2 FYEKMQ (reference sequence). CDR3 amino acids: CASSHHDGGQNTGELFF. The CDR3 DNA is TGTGCCAGCAGCCACCACGACGGGGGACAGAACACCGGGGAGCTGTTTTTT.

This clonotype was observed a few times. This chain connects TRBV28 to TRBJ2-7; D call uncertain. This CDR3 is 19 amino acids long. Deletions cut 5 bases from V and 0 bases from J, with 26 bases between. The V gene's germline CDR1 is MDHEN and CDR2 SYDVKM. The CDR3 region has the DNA TGTGCCAGCAGTCCACAGATCGGACGGTTAGAGACTCGCTCCTACGAGCAGTACTTC. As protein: CASSPQIGRLETRSYEQYF.

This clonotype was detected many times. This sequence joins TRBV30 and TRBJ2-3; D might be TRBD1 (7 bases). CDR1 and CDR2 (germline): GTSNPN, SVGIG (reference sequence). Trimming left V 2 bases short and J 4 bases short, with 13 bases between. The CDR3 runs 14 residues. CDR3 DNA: TGTGCCTGGAGTACCGGCAGGGGGGCAGATACGCAGTATTTT. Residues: CAWSTGRGADTQYF.